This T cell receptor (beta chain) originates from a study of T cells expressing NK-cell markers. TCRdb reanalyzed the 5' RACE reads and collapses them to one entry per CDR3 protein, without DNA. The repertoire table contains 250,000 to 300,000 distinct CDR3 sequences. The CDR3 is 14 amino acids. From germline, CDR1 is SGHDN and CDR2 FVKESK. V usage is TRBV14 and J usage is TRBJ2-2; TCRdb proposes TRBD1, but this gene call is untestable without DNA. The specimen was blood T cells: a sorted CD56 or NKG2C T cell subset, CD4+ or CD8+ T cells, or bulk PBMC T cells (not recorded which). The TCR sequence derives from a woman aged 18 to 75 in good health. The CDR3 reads CASSQDRGVWELFF.